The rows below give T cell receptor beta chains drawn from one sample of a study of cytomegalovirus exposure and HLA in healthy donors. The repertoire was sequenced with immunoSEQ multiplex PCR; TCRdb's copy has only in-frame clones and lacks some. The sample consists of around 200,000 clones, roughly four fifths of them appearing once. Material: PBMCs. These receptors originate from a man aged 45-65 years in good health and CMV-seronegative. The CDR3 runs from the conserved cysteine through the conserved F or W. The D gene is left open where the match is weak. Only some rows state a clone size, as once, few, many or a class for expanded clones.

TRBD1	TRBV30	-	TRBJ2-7	CAWSSGQGDDEQYF	TGTGCCTGGAGTTCAGGACAGGGGGACGACGAGCAGTACTTC
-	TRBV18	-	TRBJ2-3	CASSPPRAGFTDTQYF	TGTGCCAGCTCACCCCCTCGAGCCGGGTTTACAGATACGCAGTATTTT
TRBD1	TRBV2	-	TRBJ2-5	CASRNGQGARETQYF	TGTGCCAGCAGAAACGGACAGGGGGCGCGTGAGACCCAGTACTTC
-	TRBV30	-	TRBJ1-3	CAWSVTRENTIYF	TGTGCCTGGAGTGTTACCAGGGAAAACACCATATATTTT
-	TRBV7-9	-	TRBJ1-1	CASSAKLGEVLNTEAFF	TGTGCCAGCAGCGCGAAATTGGGAGAAGTGTTGAACACTGAAGCTTTCTTT
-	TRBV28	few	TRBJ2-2	CASRETGSGELFF	TGTGCCAGCAGGGAAACAGGGTCCGGGGAGCTGTTTTTT
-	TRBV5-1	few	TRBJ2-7	CASSLDGASYEQYF	TGCGCCAGCAGCTTGGATGGAGCCTCTTACGAGCAGTACTTC
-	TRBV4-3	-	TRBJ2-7	CASSQETEGRFYEQYF	TGCGCCAGCAGCCAAGAGACCGAAGGCAGGTTCTACGAGCAGTACTTC
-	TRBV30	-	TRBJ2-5	CAWSVLETQYF	TGTGCCTGGAGTGTACTAGAGACCCAGTACTTC
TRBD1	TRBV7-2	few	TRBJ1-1	CASSSQGAGTEAFF	TGTGCCAGCAGCTCACAGGGGGCCGGCACTGAAGCTTTCTTT
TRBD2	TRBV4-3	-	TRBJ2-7	CASSQREGGASYEQYF	TGCGCCAGCAGCCAACGGGAGGGCGGGGCCTCCTACGAGCAGTACTTC
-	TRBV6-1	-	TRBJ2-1	CASSDRNLAVSSYNEQFF	TGTGCCAGCAGTGACCGAAACTTAGCGGTAAGCTCCTACAATGAGCAGTTCTTC
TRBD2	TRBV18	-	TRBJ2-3	CASSPLAGKTSTDTQYF	TGTGCCAGCTCACCACTAGCGGGTAAAACTAGCACAGATACGCAGTATTTT